These 6 T cell receptor beta chains were all obtained from the same sample, sequenced in a study of beta chain features in type 1 diabetes. Notes on the study in general: There was a moderate but significant shortening of TCRB CDR3s in all four CD4+ subsets of Type 1 diabetes patients.

Reverse transcribing all isolated RNA meant expressed TCRB transcripts were sequenced. Here immunoSEQ multiplex PCR was the method, and the copy in TCRdb shows in-frame clones only, minus some. The profile shows around 160,000 clones, 6.5% to 8.5% of them singletons. No cognate antigen is known for these TCRs. The sample comprised central memory CD4+ T cells from blood. The receptors stem from a young woman with type 1 diabetes.

The chain's CDR3 is CASSLTGLGMREQYF. The CDR3 bases are TGTGCCAGCAGCCTCACGGGACTTGGGATGCGGGAGCAGTACTTC. V usage is TRBV7-9 and J usage is TRBJ2-7; D perhaps matches TRBD2 (6 bases). CDR1 is SEHNR, CDR2 FQNEAQ, per germline (reference sequence). The CDR3 runs to 15 residues. V lost 5 bases and J lost 7, with 21 bases in between.

This clone was seen a few times. This chain joins TRBV7-9 and TRBJ1-5, with 8 bases matching TRBD1. Per the germline V gene, CDR1 is SEHNR and CDR2 is FQNEAQ (reference sequence). The CDR3 totals 15 residues. Trimming removed 3 bases from V and 7 bases from J; junction bases left unmatched: 8. The CDR3 region has the DNA TGTGCCAGCAGCTTCGGACAGGGAGTGAAGCAGCCCCAGCATTTT. Translating gives CASSFGQGVKQPQHF.

The V gene is TRBV29-1, the J gene TRBJ1-5; 11 bases align to TRBD1. V lost 4 bases to trimming and J lost 6 bases; unmatched junction nucleotides: 5. The germline CDR1 and CDR2 sequences are SQVTM and ANQGSEA. This CDR3 spans 14 amino acids. CDR3 nucleotides: TGCAGCGTTGGGACCGGGACAGGGGGTCAGCCCCAGCATTTT. It translates to CSVGTGTGGQPQHF.

This chain connects TRBV11-2 to TRBJ2-5; 9 bases map to TRBD1. Germline-derived CDR1 and CDR2 are SGHAT and FQNNGV. This CDR3 spans 13 amino acids. The junction had 3 bases not matched to a gene; V was cut back by 5 bases and J by 5 bases. The CDR3: CASSIDRGETQYF. CDR3 nucleotide sequence: TGTGCCAGCAGCATTGACAGGGGGGAGACCCAGTACTTC.

A few counts support this clone. The chain is built from TRBV30 and TRBJ2-2; TRBD1 might be the D (5 bases). This CDR3 is built from 14 residues. From germline, CDR1 is GTSNPN and CDR2 SVGIG (reference sequence). Trimming removed 0 bases at V and 5 bases at J, with 10 bases between. CDR3 nucleotide sequence: TGTGCCTGGAGTGTAAAGGGGTCGACCGGGGAGCTGTTTTTT. Its protein product is CAWSVKGSTGELFF.

This clone has only a few counts. The chain combines TRBV28 with TRBJ2-3, with 9 bases aligning to TRBD1. The V and J ends lost 8 bases and 4 bases, in that order; junction bases with no gene match: 7. CDR1 MDHEN and CDR2 SYDVKM come from the germline V gene. The CDR3 sequence is 14 residues long. As DNA, the CDR3 is TGTGCCAGCGTTGGGACAGGGAGGGCAGATACGCAGTATTTT. Protein sequence: CASVGTGRADTQYF.